The 4 T cell receptor beta chains reported below all come from one sample, sequenced in a study of patients and donors after allogeneic stem cell transplantation. TCRdb reprocessed the RT-PCR reads with MiXCR, giving one entry per CDR3 protein. This table has 900,000 to 1,000,000 distinct CDR3 sequences, about 20% appearing once. The sequencing input was blood, either unsorted or a sorted T cell fraction (not recorded which). The source of these receptors is a human donor who was either an allogeneic HSCT recipient or a stem cell or donor lymphocyte infusion donor (not recorded which). It is not recorded whose cells these are; they may come from a transplant donor.

The chain joins TRBV15 to TRBJ1-2; 7 bases map to TRBD1. This CDR3 region has 14 residues. Germline V CDR1 and CDR2: LNHNV, YYDKDF (reference sequence). The V gene end was trimmed by 3 bases and the J gene end by 8 bases; junction bases not matched to a gene: 9. CDR3 sequence: CATSSYSTGVGYTF. CDR3 nucleotide sequence: TGTGCCACCAGCAGTTATAGTACAGGGGTCGGCTACACCTTC.

This clonotype appeared a few times. V and J are TRBV5-1 and TRBJ2-3; perhaps D is TRBD1 or TRBD2 (6 bases each). The CDR3 covers 16 residues. The germline V gene encodes CDR1 SGHRS and CDR2 YFSETQ. V lost 3 bases, J lost 2 bases, and 16 bases lay in between. CDR3 protein: CASSSYPGAVTDTQYF. The CDR3 DNA follows: TGCGCCAGCAGCTCATACCCGGGGGCCGTCACAGATACGCAGTATTTT.

This clonotype was detected a few times. The chain combines TRBV7-9 with TRBJ2-1; 8 bases line up with TRBD2. The ends lost 2 bases at V and 0 bases at J; junction bases unmatched: 6. The CDR3 loop spans 17 amino acids. The germline CDR1 and CDR2 sequences are SEHNR and FQNEAQ (reference sequence). The CDR3 DNA reads TGTGCCAGCAGCTTAAAAGTGGCGGGAGGCTCCTACAATGAGCAGTTCTTC. Its protein product is CASSLKVAGGSYNEQFF. Full variable domain (rest looked up from reference TRBV7-9 and TRBJ2-1): DTGVSQNPRHKITKRGQNVTFRCDPISEHNRLYWYRQTLGQGPEFLTYFQNEAQLEKSRLLSDRFSAERPKGSFSTLEIQRTEQGDSAMYLCASSLKVAGGSYNEQFFGPGTRLTVL.

The chain uses TRBV29-1 and TRBJ1-1; a weak D match, TRBD1 (5 bases). V lost 2 bases and J 1 base, leaving 17 bases between the germline ends. The CDR3 is made up of 16 amino acids. CDR1 SQVTM and CDR2 ANQGSEA come from the germline V gene. The CDR3 nucleotides are TGCAGCGTTGAAAACTTCCCGGGACCGACGAACACTGAAGCTTTCTTT. It translates to CSVENFPGPTNTEAFF.